What follows is one T cell receptor beta chain and its context. Trimming stripped 0 bases from V and 3 bases from J, with 13 bases between. Germline loops: CDR1 SGDLS, CDR2 YYNGEE. The CDR3 consists of 15 residues. Profiled with immunoSEQ multiplex PCR; TCRdb holds only in-frame clones, not every one. The sample yields 95,000 to 130,000 clones, just over 90% seen once. CD3+CD4+ and CD3+CD8+ cells were FACS-sorted from thawed unstimulated PBMCs. This sample stems from a study of T cell clones after liver transplantation. The source material was CD4+ T cells from blood, sampled 12 months after liver transplant. The chain employs TRBV9 and TRBJ2-7, with D hard to call. This TCR derives from a human patient who received a liver transplant. The graft donor may account for some of the T cells. CDR3 coding DNA: TGTGCCAGCAGCGTAGGCTGGGCAGCGAACTACGAGCAGTACTTC. Translating it yields CASSVGWAANYEQYF.